These 18 T cell receptor beta chains originate from one sample sequenced in a study of cytomegalovirus exposure and HLA in healthy donors. The PCR made use of 60 Vbeta and 13 Jbeta primers. This table comes from immunoSEQ multiplex PCR, and its TCRdb copy is limited to in-frame clones, with some not included. The sample includes about 130,000 clones, around 73% of them seen just once. The sample comprised PBMCs. Every receptor here comes from a man aged 50 or older in good health and CMV-seronegative.

The gene calls are TRBV5-4 and TRBJ1-1; unclear D gene. Trimming took 2 bases from V and 1 from J, leaving 3 bases between them. Germline CDR1 reads SGHNT; CDR2 reads YYREEE (reference sequence). There are 12 residues in the CDR3. The CDR3 is CASSFRNTEAFF. The CDR3 DNA reads TGTGCCAGCAGCTTCAGGAACACTGAAGCTTTCTTT.

With respect to this clone: One end of the junction fails to match germline, which may point to a read error. This chain joins TRBV7-7 and TRBJ2-7; 7 positions match TRBD1. The CDR3 has 14 residues. CDR1 and CDR2 from the germline V gene are SSHAT and FNYEAQ (reference sequence). The CDR3 loop reads CASSQGQTSYEQYF. For the CDR3, the DNA is TGTGCTAGCAGCCAGGGACAGACGAGCTACGAGCAGTACTTC.

This chain links TRBV28 with TRBJ2-4; 7 bases align to TRBD1. The length of the CDR3 is 16 residues. V was pared by 6 bases and J by 0 bases, with 8 bases of the junction left unmatched. Per the germline V gene, CDR1 is MDHEN and CDR2 is SYDVKM. CDR3 coding DNA: TGTGCCAGCAGAGGGACAGTTGTTCTAGCCAAAAACATTCAGTACTTC. Its protein is CASRGTVVLAKNIQYF.

The rearrangement uses TRBV6-6 and TRBJ1-3, with 7 bases fitting TRBD1. V lost 1 base to trimming and J lost 4 bases; unmatched junction nucleotides: 7. CDR3 length equals 16 residues. Germline V gene lookup returns CDR1 MNHNY and CDR2 SVGAGI (reference sequence). CDR3 protein: CASSYLRSDRGNTIYF. CDR3 bases: TGTGCCAGCAGTTACTTACGTTCGGACAGGGGAAACACCATATATTTT.

The V and J genes are TRBV19 and TRBJ2-3; 8 bases match TRBD1. The J segment lost 3 bases and the V segment lost 5 bases, leaving 13 bases of the junction unmatched. This CDR3 comprises 17 residues. The germline gives CDR1 LNHDA, CDR2 SQIVND (reference sequence). For the CDR3, the DNA is TGTGCCAGTAGTCAACCCCCTAGGACAGGGAGGACAGATACGCAGTATTTT. Its translation: CASSQPPRTGRTDTQYF.

This CDR3 is CASSLAITKTQYF. CDR3 in DNA: TGTGCCAGCAGTTTAGCCATAACTAAGACCCAGTACTTC. The chain uses TRBV28 and TRBJ2-5; D uncertain. From germline, CDR1 is MDHEN and CDR2 SYDVKM. This CDR3 is 13 amino acids long. Trimming pared 2 bases from V and 6 bases from J, leaving 10 bases between.

The chain couples TRBV25-1 to TRBJ2-3; possible D gene TRBD1, 5 bases. Trimming cost V 4 bases and J 5 bases, with 10 bases left between them. This CDR3 has 13 amino acids. The germline gives CDR1 MGHDK, CDR2 SYGVNS. The CDR3 DNA sequence: TGTGCCAGCAGTGTTGAAGGGGTAGATACGCAGTATTTT. Translated: CASSVEGVDTQYF.

V gene TRBV27 combines with J gene TRBJ2-2; TRBD2 aligns across 9 bases. This CDR3 comprises 18 residues. Germline V gene data show CDR1 as MNHEY and CDR2 as SMNVEV (reference sequence). Trimming at V came to 2 bases and at J to 3 bases, leaving 10 bases not matched to a gene. The CDR3 region is CASSLDGSTSGYTGELFF. As DNA, the CDR3 is TGTGCCAGCAGTTTAGACGGGTCGACTAGCGGATACACCGGGGAGCTGTTTTTT.

J is TRBJ2-5 and V is TRBV25-1; 7 nucleotides agree with TRBD1. The CDR3 contains 17 residues. Germline V gene sequence: CDR1 MGHDK, CDR2 SYGVNS. The CDR3 spells CGMTGSPAVPPQETQYF. DNA of the CDR3: TGTGGAATGACAGGGAGTCCGGCCGTCCCCCCCCAAGAGACCCAGTACTTC.

The chain couples TRBV5-1 to TRBJ2-3, with 7 bases matching TRBD1. V lost 4 bases, J lost 4 bases, and 9 bases stayed unmatched. The CDR3 sequence is 15 residues long. From germline, CDR1 is SGHRS and CDR2 YFSETQ. This CDR3 is CASSQTGQRADTQYF. DNA for the CDR3: TGCGCCAGCAGCCAGACAGGGCAAAGGGCAGATACGCAGTATTTT.

This rearrangement joins TRBV27 to TRBJ2-3, with TRBD2 matching over 13 bases. From germline, CDR1 is MNHEY and CDR2 SMNVEV (reference sequence). Trimming removed 3 bases from V and 3 bases from J; junction bases left unmatched: 12. This CDR3 spans 19 amino acids. CDR3 DNA: TGTGCCAGCAGTTTCCTCGGACTAGCGGGAGCTGGGGTGACAGATACGCAGTATTTT. It specifies CASSFLGLAGAGVTDTQYF.

The rearrangement links TRBV7-9 to TRBJ1-4, with 10 positions matching TRBD1. CDR1 and CDR2 (germline): SEHNR, FQNEAQ (reference sequence). Unmatched junction bases numbered 13, after V lost 5 bases and J lost 4 bases. The CDR3 is 18 residues long. CDR3 coding DNA: TGTGCCAGCAGCCACGGGGTGGGACAGGGGCGAGTTAATGAAAAACTGTTTTTT. Its translation is CASSHGVGQGRVNEKLFF.

A few counts support this clone. The rearrangement uses TRBV6-5 and TRBJ1-4; no clear D. Trimming left V 0 bases short and J 4 bases short, with 9 bases between. Germline CDR1 is MNHEY and CDR2 is SVGAGI. The CDR3 loop spans 15 amino acids. The DNA for the CDR3 is TGTGCCAGCAGTTACTCGAGAGGGTTTAATGAAAAACTGTTTTTT. Residues: CASSYSRGFNEKLFF.

The V gene is TRBV6-6, the J gene TRBJ2-2, with 8 nucleotides matching TRBD1. Germline trimming cut 8 bases from V and 7 bases from J; bases unmatched to any gene: 3. The CDR3 has 12 amino acids. Germline V lookup: CDR1 MNHNY, CDR2 SVGAGI (reference sequence). CDR3 sequence reads: CASRTGGGELFF. For the CDR3, the DNA is TGTGCCAGCCGCACAGGGGGCGGGGAGCTGTTTTTT.

The J gene is TRBJ2-1, the V gene TRBV28, with 14 bases lining up with TRBD2. The J segment lost 6 bases and the V segment lost 6 bases, leaving 7 bases of the junction unmatched. This CDR3 has 16 amino acids. Germline V gene data show CDR1 as MDHEN and CDR2 as SYDVKM. The CDR3 region is CASSSFGTSGSNEQFF. As DNA, the CDR3 is TGTGCCAGCAGCTCCTTCGGGACTAGCGGGAGCAATGAGCAGTTCTTC.

This clone was detected only once. This chain joins TRBV28 and TRBJ2-1, with D perhaps TRBD2 (6 bases). V was trimmed by 2 bases and J by 6 bases, leaving 11 bases between them. Germline V lookup: CDR1 MDHEN, CDR2 SYDVKM. The CDR3 consists of 14 residues. This CDR3 is CASSLSGGFNEQFF. CDR3 sequence (DNA): TGTGCCAGCAGTTTAAGCGGAGGGTTCAATGAGCAGTTCTTC.

The chain has TRBV6-1 and TRBJ2-5, with D unclear. The last part of the DNA fits TRBJ2-7 better; the J call may be wrong. The CDR3 consists of 12 residues. Germline loops: CDR1 MNHNS, CDR2 SASEGT. The CDR3 DNA follows: TGTGCCAGCACCTACTCCTTGTACGAGCAGTACTTC. It encodes CASTYSLYEQYF.

V gene TRBV2 combines with J gene TRBJ1-5, with D maybe TRBD1 (6 bases). The ends were cut back, 0 bases at V and 4 bases at J, with 13 bases in the middle. CDR3 length equals 16 residues. Germline values: CDR1 SNHLY, CDR2 FYNNEI. The CDR3 is CASSEALGGRNQPQHF. The DNA for the CDR3 is TGTGCCAGCAGTGAAGCGCTGGGGGGGCGAAATCAGCCCCAGCATTTT. Full variable domain (rest looked up from reference TRBV2 and TRBJ1-5): EPEVTQTPSHQVTQMGQEVILRCVPISNHLYFYWYRQILGQKVEFLVSFYNNEISEKSEIFDDQFSVERPDGSNFTLKIRSTKLEDSAMYFCASSEALGGRNQPQHFGDGTRLSIL.